This TCR beta chain was obtained from a study of blood T cell repertoires in COVID-19. CDR3 size: 13 residues. Per the germline V gene, CDR1 is MNHEY and CDR2 is SVGAGI. Trimming cost V 4 bases and J 1 base, with 7 bases left between them. The data were produced by immunoSEQ multiplex PCR, yet TCRdb's version contains in-frame clones alone and is incomplete. This table holds 20,000 to 25,000 clones, approximately 88% found once. The gene calls are TRBV6-5 and TRBJ2-5, with D hard to call. The sample comprised peripheral blood. This TCR came from an elderly man with active or convalescent COVID-19. The DNA of the CDR3 is TGTGCCAGCAGTTCGGTCCCCCAAGAGACCCAGTACTTC. Residues: CASSSVPQETQYF.